Described below is a single T cell receptor (beta chain) sequence and its context. Its antigen is undetermined. Assay used: immunoSEQ multiplex PCR; TCRdb lists only in-frame clones, some missing. The sample holds some 140,000 clones; approximately 89% are singletons and the top ten take about 3%. Germline loops: CDR1 MNHEY, CDR2 SVGAGI. V lost 2 bases and J lost 6; bases outside the gene matches: 7. CDR3 size: 15 residues. These data come from a study of T cell responses to AZD1222 COVID-19 vaccine. About the research overall: Investigators merged groups given second doses at roughly 4 or roughly 12 weeks.

Whole-study results and caveats: There were repertoire samples only from the period after the peak T cell response. Most donors were white British and more were female, and clonal diversity was possibly underestimated. Only six or seven AZD1222 recipients tested seropositive at baseline.

The V and J genes are TRBV6-5 and TRBJ2-1; 7 nucleotides agree with TRBD1. The clonotype was recovered from an adult in good health. The sequenced sample was peripheral blood, obtained on day 0 of AZD1222 vaccination. The CDR3 sequence: CASSYKQGRGNEQFF. The DNA of the CDR3 is TGTGCCAGCAGTTACAAACAGGGGCGAGGCAATGAGCAGTTCTTC.